Presented here are 9 T cell receptor beta chains from one specimen sequenced in a study of shared clonotypes between healthy human individuals. Sequenced by immunoSEQ multiplex PCR; TCRdb stores in-frame clones only, minus some. The repertoire holds about 2.3 million clones, with about nine tenths as singletons. Sequenced: naive CD4+ T cells from PBMCs. Subset defined: CD45RA+ positively selected. Receptors originate from a man between 18 and 29 years old in good health. Some clones in this sample may be carry-over from other donors' samples.

The rearrangement links TRBV7-6 to TRBJ2-7; D might be TRBD1 or TRBD2, each matching 5 bases. CDR3 size: 17 residues. V gave up 1 base and J gave up 2 bases, with 18 bases separating them. The germline CDR1 and CDR2 sequences are SGHVS and FNYEAQ. The DNA of the CDR3 is TGTGCCAGCAGCTTAGGGGCTTGGGGCCTCGGGGCCTACGAGCAGTACTTC. It yields the protein CASSLGAWGLGAYEQYF. Full variable domain (remainder filled in from reference TRBV7-6 and TRBJ2-7): GAGVSQSPRYKVTKRGQDVALRCDPISGHVSLYWYRQALGQGPEFLTYFNYEAQQDKSGLPNDRFSAERPEGSISTLTIQRTEQRDSAMYRCASSLGAWGLGAYEQYFGPGTRLTVT.

V is TRBV19 and J is TRBJ1-5; 7 nucleotides agree with TRBD1. J lost 1 base, V lost 3 bases, and 9 bases had no gene match. CDR3 size: 17 residues. Germline V gives CDR1 LNHDA, CDR2 SQIVND (reference sequence). The CDR3, as DNA: TGTGCCAGTAGTATCGGGCGACAGGGAGTCAGCAATCAGCCCCAGCATTTT. Amino acids: CASSIGRQGVSNQPQHF.

The chain recombines TRBV5-1 with TRBJ1-2; tentatively, D is TRBD1 (5 bases). Trimming shortened V by 0 bases and J by 6 bases, and 12 bases separated the two germline ends. CDR3 length: 14 amino acids. Germline V gives CDR1 SGHRS, CDR2 YFSETQ. The CDR3: CASSLAQGRNGYTF. CDR3 bases: TGCGCCAGCAGCTTGGCGCAGGGTAGGAATGGCTACACCTTC.

The genes are TRBV28 and TRBJ1-1, with D unclear. The CDR3 loop spans 11 amino acids. The germline V and J ends were trimmed by 7 bases and 3 bases, with 6 bases remaining between them. From germline, CDR1 is MDHEN and CDR2 SYDVKM. CDR3 residues: CASIGDTEAFF. The DNA of the CDR3 is TGTGCCAGCATTGGGGACACTGAAGCTTTCTTT.

V usage is TRBV30 and J usage is TRBJ2-3; D is uncertain. The CDR3 runs to 14 residues. CDR1 GTSNPN and CDR2 SVGIG come from the germline V gene (reference sequence). V lost 5 bases, J lost 2 bases, and 14 bases lay in between. The CDR3 bases are TGTGCCTGGGGCGTTGGAAAACTCACAGATACGCAGTATTTT. It encodes CAWGVGKLTDTQYF.

The V gene is TRBV30, the J gene TRBJ2-7, with D possibly TRBD2 on 5 matching bases. CDR3 length equals 12 residues. V dropped 2 bases and J dropped 6 bases, with 11 bases sitting between them. Germline CDR1 and CDR2: GTSNPN and SVGIG (reference sequence). The CDR3 loop is CAWSPRGPEQYF. The CDR3 DNA reads TGTGCCTGGAGTCCCCGAGGGCCCGAGCAGTACTTC. The whole variable domain, remainder taken from reference TRBV30 and TRBJ2-7, is SQTIHQWPATLVQPVGSPLSLECTVEGTSNPNLYWYRQAAGRGLQLLFYSVGIGQISSEVPQNLSASRPQDRQFILSSKKLLLSDSGFYLCAWSPRGPEQYFGPGTRLTVT.

Details on this clone: At the DNA level, this CDR3 is encoded by other sequences in the same sample as well. The chain employs TRBV20-1 and TRBJ2-1; D gene ambiguous. Per the germline V gene, CDR1 is DFQATT and CDR2 is SNEGSKA (reference sequence). This CDR3 spans 11 amino acids. V dropped 6 bases and J dropped 0 bases, with 3 bases sitting between them. CDR3 in amino acids: CSATSYNEQFF. CDR3 bases: TGCAGTGCCACCTCCTACAATGAGCAGTTCTTC.

V and J are TRBV18 and TRBJ1-5, with a weak D call TRBD1 (5 bases). CDR1 and CDR2 from the germline V gene are KGHSH and LQKENI. Trimming pared 5 bases from V and 2 bases from J, leaving 16 bases between. This CDR3 is 16 amino acids long. The CDR3 sequence is CASSDVQRGRNQPQHF. The CDR3 nucleotides are TGTGCCAGCTCAGACGTGCAGAGGGGCCGCAATCAGCCCCAGCATTTT.

The V and J genes are TRBV7-2 and TRBJ2-7; D gene unclear. Germline V gene lookup returns CDR1 SGHTA and CDR2 FQGNSA. CDR3 size: 15 residues. V shed 1 base and J shed 1 base, with 11 bases lying between them. The CDR3, as DNA: TGTGCCAGCAGCTTAGAGGGCCTAGAGTCCTACGAGCAGTACTTC. Its translation: CASSLEGLESYEQYF.